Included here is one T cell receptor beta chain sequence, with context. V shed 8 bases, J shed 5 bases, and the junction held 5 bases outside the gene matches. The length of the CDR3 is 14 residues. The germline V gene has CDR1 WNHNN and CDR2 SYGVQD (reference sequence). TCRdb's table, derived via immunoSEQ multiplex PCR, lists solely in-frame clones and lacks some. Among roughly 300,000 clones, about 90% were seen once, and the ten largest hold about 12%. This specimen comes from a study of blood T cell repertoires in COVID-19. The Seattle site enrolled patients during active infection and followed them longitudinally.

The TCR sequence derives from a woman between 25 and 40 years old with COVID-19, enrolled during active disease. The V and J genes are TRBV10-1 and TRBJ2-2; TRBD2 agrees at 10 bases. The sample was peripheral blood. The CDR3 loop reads CASGLAVGTGELFF. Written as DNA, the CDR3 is TGCGCCAGCGGACTAGCGGTAGGAACCGGGGAGCTGTTTTTT.